The 25 T cell receptor beta chains below come from one sample, sequenced in a study of early T cells in non-severe SARS-CoV-2 infection. In TCRdb, the 5' RACE reads were re-called with MiXCR into one record per CDR3 protein. Of around 61,000 distinct CDR3 sequences listed, 11% were seen once; the top ten hold 1.5% to 2%. Sequences were obtained from whole blood. The receptors were gathered from an adult who was a healthcare worker with PCR-confirmed SARS-CoV-2 infection or an uninfected control (not recorded which).

For this clonotype: A much larger clone lies one base from this, so it may be a read error. The CDR3 ends on some other residue instead of the conserved phenylalanine or tryptophan, so this is likely a read error. J is TRBJ2-2 and V is TRBV12-3 or TRBV12-4; no firm D call. V dropped 3 bases and J dropped 1 base, with 12 bases sitting between them. This CDR3 has 16 amino acids. CDR3 loop: CASSFSRVKNTGELFL. Written as DNA, the CDR3 is TGTGCCAGCAGTTTCTCCCGGGTTAAGAACACCGGGGAGCTGTTTCTT.

There are a few counts of this clonotype. The chain couples TRBV5-4 to TRBJ2-1, with 8 bases aligning to TRBD2. V shed 0 bases, J shed 6 bases, and the junction held 5 bases outside the gene matches. This CDR3 has 15 residues. CDR1 SGHNT and CDR2 YYREEE come from the germline V gene (reference sequence). CDR3 loop: CASSLDAGGRNEQFF. The CDR3 nucleotides are TGTGCCAGCAGCTTGGATGCGGGGGGACGCAATGAGCAGTTCTTC.

Comments on this clonotype: A much larger clone is a single base away; this may be a read error. The V and J genes are TRBV3-1 and TRBJ1-3, with D possibly being TRBD1 (5 bases). The V gene lost 5 bases and the J gene lost 8 bases, with 19 bases spanning the gap. CDR1 is LGHDT, CDR2 YNNKEL, per germline (reference sequence). This CDR3 comprises 15 residues. CDR3 region: CASSFRTWGTDTIYF. CDR3 DNA: TGTGCCAGCAGCTTCCGGACATGGGGTACGGACACCATATATTTT. Supplemented by reference TRBV3-1 and TRBJ1-3, the full variable domain reads DTAVSQTPKYLVTQMGNDKSIKCEQNLGHDTMYWYKQDSKKFLKIMFSYNNKELIINETVPNRFSPKSPDKAHLNLHINSLELGDSAVYFCASSFRTWGTDTIYFGEGSWLTVV.

This clonotype was detected many times. The rearrangement joins TRBV6-1 to TRBJ2-7; D unclear. Trimming left V 7 bases short and J 0 bases short, with 10 bases between. From germline, CDR1 is MNHNS and CDR2 SASEGT. The CDR3 totals 13 residues. The CDR3 spells CASIEQSSYEQYF. The CDR3 DNA is TGTGCCAGCATCGAACAGAGCTCCTACGAGCAGTACTTC.

The chain uses TRBV29-1 and TRBJ1-1; 7 bases line up with TRBD1. The CDR3 is 12 amino acids. The V gene end was trimmed by 4 bases and the J gene end by 10 bases; junction bases not matched to a gene: 9. CDR1 is SQVTM, CDR2 ANQGSEA, per germline. The CDR3 nucleotides read TGCAGCGTTGGTATTTTGGCAGGGGGAGCTTTCTTT. Translated: CSVGILAGGAFF.

This clonotype was found many times. This sequence joins TRBV6-6 and TRBJ1-1, with D possibly being TRBD1 (5 bases). CDR3 size: 16 residues. Germline V gene sequence: CDR1 MNHNY, CDR2 SVGAGI (reference sequence). V lost 0 bases, J lost 1 base, and 12 bases lay in between. In DNA, the CDR3 is TGTGCCAGCAGTTACTCTCAGGGTACAGGGAACACTGAAGCTTTCTTT. It translates to CASSYSQGTGNTEAFF.

V and J are TRBV6-5 and TRBJ1-6; D not certain. This CDR3 region has 14 residues. The germline V and J ends were trimmed by 6 bases and 5 bases, with 11 bases remaining between them. CDR1 is MNHEY, CDR2 SVGAGI, per germline. As DNA, the CDR3 is TGTGCCAGCAGCCCCGCGACCGATAATTCACCCCTCCACTTT. It encodes CASSPATDNSPLHF.

This clonotype has more than one count but fewer than ten. The chain has TRBV11-2 and TRBJ2-7; D gene uncertain. V lost 5 bases, J lost 3 bases, and 5 bases lay in between. The CDR3 consists of 11 residues. Germline loops: CDR1 SGHAT, CDR2 FQNNGV. In DNA, the CDR3 is TGTGCCAGCAGCGAGAACTACGAGCAGTACTTC. Its protein product is CASSENYEQYF.

At least ten counts were recorded for this clonotype. The rearrangement links TRBV6-4 to TRBJ2-3; 9 bases line up with TRBD2. Per germline, CDR1 MRHNA and CDR2 SNTAGT. V gave up 6 bases and J gave up 2 bases; unmatched junction bases: 3. CDR3 length equals 14 residues. The CDR3 region has the DNA TGTGCCAGCAGCAGCGGGGGGACCACAGATACGCAGTATTTT. It codes for CASSSGGTTDTQYF.

This clonotype was counted many times. The genes are TRBV7-2 and TRBJ2-3; 9 bases fit TRBD2. Germline loops: CDR1 SGHTA, CDR2 FQGNSA. This CDR3 region has 17 residues. The V gene end was trimmed by 5 bases and the J gene end by 7 bases; junction bases not matched to a gene: 16. The CDR3 spells CASSGRGSGGSSYTQYF. As DNA, the CDR3 is TGTGCCAGCAGCGGTAGGGGCAGCGGGGGGTCCTCCTATACGCAGTATTTT.

This clonotype was found many times. V is TRBV7-3 and J is TRBJ1-6; D unresolved. V dropped 2 bases and J dropped 6 bases, with 8 bases sitting between them. This CDR3 has 14 amino acids. Germline V lookup: CDR1 SGHTA, CDR2 FQGTGA. CDR3 in DNA: TGTGCCAGCAGCTTATTGGGTCCTAATTCACCCCTCCACTTT. Its translation: CASSLLGPNSPLHF.

The rearrangement links TRBV28 to TRBJ2-1; D uncertain. The CDR3 runs to 13 residues. Germline assignment: CDR1 MDHEN and CDR2 SYDVKM. Trimming pared 7 bases from V and 4 bases from J, leaving 11 bases between. The CDR3 reads CASTAPRYNEQFF. The CDR3 DNA reads as TGTGCCAGCACCGCTCCCAGGTACAATGAGCAGTTCTTC.

There are many counts of this clonotype. V and J are TRBV6-5 and TRBJ1-2; no firm D call. The CDR3 has 13 residues. CDR1 and CDR2 from the germline V gene are MNHEY and SVGAGI. V was pared by 6 bases and J by 7 bases, with 15 bases between. This CDR3 reads CASRETMGFGYTF. The CDR3, as DNA: TGTGCCAGCAGGGAGACAATGGGGTTTGGCTACACCTTC.

This clonotype was counted a few times. The CDR3 DNA is TGTGCCAGCAGTGACGGGGTCAGCCCTAATCAGCCCCAGCATTTT. Its protein is CASSDGVSPNQPQHF. The J gene is TRBJ1-5, the V gene TRBV2; D not resolved. V was trimmed by 3 bases and J by 4 bases, leaving 13 bases between them. The germline gives CDR1 SNHLY, CDR2 FYNNEI. CDR3 size: 15 residues.

This clonotype occurred a few times. V gene TRBV20-1 combines with J gene TRBJ2-3; D remains ambiguous. The CDR3 sequence is 13 residues long. Germline V lookup: CDR1 DFQATT, CDR2 SNEGSKA (reference sequence). The V end lost 1 base, the J end lost 0 bases, and 5 bases lay between the germline ends. CDR3 bases: TGCAGTGCTAGAGTACCTAGCACAGATACGCAGTATTTT. As protein: CSARVPSTDTQYF.

The table lists this clonotype with many counts. This chain links TRBV13 with TRBJ1-2, with 9 bases lining up with TRBD1. The germline V gene has CDR1 PRHDT and CDR2 FYEKMQ (reference sequence). V shed 4 bases and J 3 bases; nucleotides not matched to a gene: 15. This CDR3 is built from 18 residues. The CDR3 region has the DNA TGTGCCAGCAGCTCAGGGACAGGGAGACTGCGTGGCGACTATGGCTACACCTTC. The encoded protein is CASSSGTGRLRGDYGYTF.

This clonotype was observed many times. The chain links TRBV12-5 to TRBJ2-3; 8 bases align to TRBD2. The CDR3 has 15 residues. Germline V gene data show CDR1 as LGHNT and CDR2 as FRNRAP. V lost 6 bases, J lost 2 bases, and 7 bases stayed unmatched. Written as DNA, the CDR3 is TGTGCTAGTGGCCGTAGCGGGGACTACACAGATACGCAGTATTTT. Its translation: CASGRSGDYTDTQYF.

CDR3 sequence (DNA): TGTGCCAGCAGTGAAGTGGCAGGCCAGAGCTCCTATAATTCACCCCTCCACTTT. It encodes CASSEVAGQSSYNSPLHF. The chain uses TRBV6-1 and TRBJ1-6; no reliable D call. The CDR3 length is 18 residues. CDR1 is MNHNS, CDR2 SASEGT, per germline. Trimming cost V 1 base and J 0 bases, with 13 bases left between them.

This clonotype was seen repeatedly, ten times or more. V and J are TRBV6-4 and TRBJ2-2; 10 positions match TRBD1. Germline CDR1 MRHNA, CDR2 SNTAGT. CDR3 length: 15 residues. With 7 bases clipped from V and 3 bases from J, the junction kept 5 bases outside the gene matches. Written as DNA, the CDR3 is TGTGCCAGCAAGAGACAGGGGGCGGACACCGGGGAGCTGTTTTTT. Its translation is CASKRQGADTGELFF.

The chain is built from TRBV12-3 or TRBV12-4 and TRBJ1-1, with unresolved D. CDR3 length: 13 amino acids. With 6 bases removed from V and 3 bases from J, the gap between germline ends came to 11 bases. Here the CDR3 DNA reads TGTGCCAGCAGACCGGGCGGCTACACTGAAGCTTTCTTT. Amino acid sequence: CASRPGGYTEAFF.

This clonotype was seen at least ten times. The chain joins TRBV11-2 to TRBJ2-7; TRBD1 agrees at 7 bases. Germline trimming cut 5 bases from V and 2 bases from J; bases unmatched to any gene: 9. This CDR3 is built from 15 residues. Germline V CDR1 and CDR2: SGHAT, FQNNGV. The CDR3 is CASSPRDSGTYEQYF. In nucleotides, the CDR3 is TGTGCCAGCAGCCCCCGGGACAGCGGCACCTACGAGCAGTACTTC.

This clonotype occurred many times. The J gene is TRBJ2-7, the V gene TRBV5-1; D tentatively reads TRBD1 or TRBD2 (5 bases each). Germline CDR1 is SGHRS and CDR2 is YFSETQ. CDR3 length: 14 residues. Deletions cut 0 bases from V and 3 bases from J, with 10 bases between. CDR3 region: CASSLGGLGYEQYF. CDR3 sequence (DNA): TGCGCCAGCAGCTTGGGGGGGTTAGGCTACGAGCAGTACTTC.

This clonotype was observed many times. As DNA, the CDR3 is TGTGCCTGGAGTGCGGCACCGGGACGGCCAGTTGCCACCTTC. The encoded protein is CAWSAAPGRPVATF. The chain joins TRBV30 to TRBJ1-2; maybe TRBD1 (5 bases). The CDR3 is 14 amino acids. Trimming left V 1 base short and J 13 bases short, with 22 bases between. The germline V gene has CDR1 GTSNPN and CDR2 SVGIG (reference sequence).

This clonotype was seen ten or more times. The genes are TRBV6-5 and TRBJ1-1; 7 bases line up with TRBD1. The CDR3 is 13 amino acids. CDR1 and CDR2 from the germline V gene are MNHEY and SVGAGI. Unmatched junction bases numbered 6, after V lost 6 bases and J lost 5 bases. CDR3 in amino acids: CASRPTGHTEAFF. The CDR3 bases are TGTGCCAGCAGGCCGACAGGGCATACTGAAGCTTTCTTT.

The chain combines TRBV27 with TRBJ2-3; no clear D gene. The CDR3 is 16 amino acids. CDR1 is MNHEY and CDR2 is SMNVEV in the germline V gene (reference sequence). Trimming stripped 2 bases from V and 2 bases from J, with 14 bases between. The CDR3 loop reads CASSLGLERNTDTQYF. As DNA, the CDR3 is TGTGCCAGCAGTTTAGGTCTAGAGCGTAACACAGATACGCAGTATTTT.